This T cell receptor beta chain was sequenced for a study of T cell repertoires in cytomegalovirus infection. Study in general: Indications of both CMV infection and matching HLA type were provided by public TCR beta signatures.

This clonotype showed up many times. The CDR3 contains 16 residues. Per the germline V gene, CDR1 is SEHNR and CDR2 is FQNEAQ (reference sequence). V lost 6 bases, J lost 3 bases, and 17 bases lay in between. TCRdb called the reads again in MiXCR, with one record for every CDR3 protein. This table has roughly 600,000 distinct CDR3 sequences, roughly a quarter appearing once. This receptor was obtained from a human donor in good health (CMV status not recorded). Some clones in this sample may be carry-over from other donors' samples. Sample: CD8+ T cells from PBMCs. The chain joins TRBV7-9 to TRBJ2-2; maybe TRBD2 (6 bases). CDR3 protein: CASRHSGPSDTGELFF. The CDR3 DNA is TGTGCCAGCAGGCATAGCGGCCCCTCGGACACCGGGGAGCTGTTTTTT.